This note documents a single T cell receptor (beta chain) sequence. Antigen specificity is unknown. Semi-nested PCR with Nested Universal Primer A followed constant-region reverse priming of full-length variable regions. In TCRdb, the 5' RACE reads were re-called with MiXCR into one record per CDR3 protein. The sample carries 25,000 to 40,000 distinct CDR3 sequences, about 24% recorded once. Study-wide results and limits: Greatest tumor Treg TCR overlap was with tumor naive CD4+ cells.

V shed 5 bases and J shed 6 bases, with 7 bases lying between them. This CDR3 is built from 12 residues. Germline V gene data show CDR1 as MNHEY and CDR2 as SMNVEV (reference sequence). The chain recombines TRBV27 with TRBJ2-2; D is unresolved. This TCR was sampled from a female donor with breast cancer. The sample consisted of memory CD4+ T cells sorted from blood. The subset denotes: memory CD4+ T cells, CD4+CD45RO+CD25-. For the CDR3, the DNA is TGTGCCAGCAGTCCAGCCCCCGGGGAGCTGTTTTTT. Translation gives CASSPAPGELFF.